The entry that follows covers one TCR beta chain sequence. No antigen is known for it. Combining a sample-barcoded 5' primer with a J-beta primer mix, a second PCR ran for about 6 to 12 cycles. One entry per CDR3 protein results from TCRdb running MiXCR on the 5' RACE reads. The sample records hundreds of thousands of distinct CDR3 sequences, approximately 40% being singletons. The data originate from a study of blood T cells in healthy people across ages. Study conclusions and caveats: PBMC samples, being unsorted, prevented any conclusive comparison of naive and antigen-experienced cells.

The receptor's source is a man aged 80 or over in good health. The sequenced sample consisted of blood.

The CDR3 DNA follows: TGTGCCAGCAGTTACCGGGGACAGGGTAAAGATACGCAGTATTTT. Amino acid sequence: CASSYRGQGKDTQYF. The rearrangement uses TRBV6-6 and TRBJ2-3; 9 bases line up with TRBD1. V lost 2 bases to trimming and J lost 5 bases; unmatched junction nucleotides: 5. Germline V CDR1 and CDR2: MNHNY, SVGAGI (reference sequence). There are 15 residues in the CDR3.